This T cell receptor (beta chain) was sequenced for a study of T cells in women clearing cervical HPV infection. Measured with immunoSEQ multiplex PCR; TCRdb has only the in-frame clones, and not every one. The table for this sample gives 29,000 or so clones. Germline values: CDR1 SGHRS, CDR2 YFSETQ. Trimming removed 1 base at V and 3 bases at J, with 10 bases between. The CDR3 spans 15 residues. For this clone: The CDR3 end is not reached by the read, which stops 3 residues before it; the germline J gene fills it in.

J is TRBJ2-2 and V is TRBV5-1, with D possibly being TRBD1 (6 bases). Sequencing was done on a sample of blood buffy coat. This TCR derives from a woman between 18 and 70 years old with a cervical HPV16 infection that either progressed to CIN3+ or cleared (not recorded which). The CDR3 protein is CASSLQPGDTGELFF. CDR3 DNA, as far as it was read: TGCGCCAGCAGCTTGCAGCCAGGGGACACCGGGGAG.